Listed below are T cell receptor beta chains from one sample, sequenced in a study of cytomegalovirus exposure and HLA in healthy donors. Profiled with immunoSEQ multiplex PCR; TCRdb holds only in-frame clones, not every one. The ten top clones account for 1.5% to 2%, within a sample of over 100,000 clones. The specimen sequenced was PBMCs. The receptors derive from a middle-aged woman in good health and CMV-seropositive. The CDR3 runs from the conserved cysteine through the conserved F or W. D genes are given only for firm matches.

DNA | CDR3 | D | J | V
TGTGCCAGCAGCGCCGGAGGAGGGTACTATGGCTACACCTTC | CASSAGGGYYGYTF | - | TRBJ1-2 | TRBV9
TGTGCCAGCAGTTTATTCGGGGGGAACACTGAAGCTTTCTTT | CASSLFGGNTEAFF | - | TRBJ1-1 | TRBV27
TGTGCCTGGAGTTTTTCACTGACAGGGGGCGATGGCTACACCTTC | CAWSFSLTGGDGYTF | TRBD1 | TRBJ1-2 | TRBV30
TGTGCCAGCAGCCCGACAGGTTTCCGCGAGCAGTACTTC | CASSPTGFREQYF | - | TRBJ2-7 | TRBV16
TGTGCCAGCAGCCAGCTTAAGCCCTACAATGAGCAGTTCTTC | CASSQLKPYNEQFF | - | TRBJ2-1 | TRBV14
TGTGCCAGCAGTTTACAGGGGACCCGGGAGCTGTTTTTT | CASSLQGTRELFF | TRBD1 | TRBJ2-2 | TRBV9
TGTGCCAGCAGCCGGACTAGCCTACGCGAGACCCAGTACTTC | CASSRTSLRETQYF | TRBD2 | TRBJ2-5 | TRBV5-4
TGTGCCAGTAGTATTGAGCGGGGAGGTCAGCCCCAGCATTTT | CASSIERGGQPQHF | - | TRBJ1-5 | TRBV19
TGTGCCAGCAGTGAACCCGCGGGACTAAACTACAATGAGCAGTTCTTC | CASSEPAGLNYNEQFF | TRBD2 | TRBJ2-1 | TRBV2
TGTGCCAGCAGCTTACGCGGGACGGATAGCAATCAGCCCCAGCATTTT | CASSLRGTDSNQPQHF | - | TRBJ1-5 | TRBV7-2
TGTGCCAGCAGTTTTCTACAGGGCGATAGTAATCAGCCCCAGCATTTT | CASSFLQGDSNQPQHF | - | TRBJ1-5 | TRBV6-5
TGTGCCAGTAGTGGACAGGGGATTTATCAGCCCCAGCATTTT | CASSGQGIYQPQHF | TRBD1 | TRBJ1-5 | TRBV19
TGTGCCAGCAGCTTTGCGTCGGGACTAGCGGTCACAGATACGCAGTATTTT | CASSFASGLAVTDTQYF | TRBD2 | TRBJ2-3 | TRBV5-4
TGTGCCAGCAGTGAAGCGAGTCGTGAGGATACGCAGTATTTT | CASSEASREDTQYF | - | TRBJ2-3 | TRBV6-1
TGTGCCAGCAGCTCAAGCGACGGAGTATACAATGAGCAGTTCTTC | CASSSSDGVYNEQFF | - | TRBJ2-1 | TRBV9
TGTGCCAGCAGTTTGCAGGGGACTCAGCCCCAGCATTTT | CASSLQGTQPQHF | - | TRBJ1-5 | TRBV28
TGTGCCAGCAGCGCGGGACTAGCGGGAGCTGGGGATACGCAGTATTTT | CASSAGLAGAGDTQYF | TRBD2 | TRBJ2-3 | TRBV7-3
TGTGCCACCAGACTAGCGGACAATGAGCAGTTCTTC | CATRLADNEQFF | TRBD2 | TRBJ2-1 | TRBV6-1
TGCGCCAGCAGCCAGGGGACTGAAGCTTTCTTT | CASSQGTEAFF | - | TRBJ1-1 | TRBV5-1
TGCGCCAGCAGCTTGGATGTCAGCGGGAGGGCCGGAGATACGCAGTATTTT | CASSLDVSGRAGDTQYF | TRBD2 | TRBJ2-3 | TRBV5-1
TGTGCCAGCAGTTCTCGACCAGGAGGGACCCAGTACTTC | CASSSRPGGTQYF | - | TRBJ2-5 | TRBV27
TGTGCCAGCAGCCTAGGGGGACAGGGGTACAATGAGCAGTTCTTC | CASSLGGQGYNEQFF | TRBD1 | TRBJ2-1 | TRBV28
TGTGCCAGCAGTTTAGGACAGGGCCGTTACGAGCAGTACTTC | CASSLGQGRYEQYF | TRBD1 | TRBJ2-7 | TRBV27
TGCGCCAGCAGCGGGGGCCAAGAGAGCTATGGCTACACCTTC | CASSGGQESYGYTF | - | TRBJ1-2 | TRBV5-1
TGTGCCAGCAGCAGGGGGTTCTCTGGAAACACCATATATTTT | CASSRGFSGNTIYF | TRBD1 | TRBJ1-3 | TRBV25-1
TGTGCCAGCAGCGCCGGACTACCGACCGGGGAGCTGTTTTTT | CASSAGLPTGELFF | - | TRBJ2-2 | TRBV5-4
TGCGCCAGCAGCTCAGACGGGACTAGCGTCGATGAGCAGTTCTTC | CASSSDGTSVDEQFF | TRBD2 | TRBJ2-1 | TRBV5-1
TGTGCCAGTAGCCCGGCTCGGACAACCTGGGATGAGCAGTTCTTC | CASSPARTTWDEQFF | - | TRBJ2-1 | TRBV19
TGTGCCAGCAGCTGGGGGGGCCAGGGGAATTCACCCCTCCACTTT | CASSWGGQGNSPLHF | - | TRBJ1-6 | TRBV5-4
TGTGCCAGCAGCTTAGCCGCGGCCATATATTTT | CASSLAAAIYF | - | TRBJ1-3 | TRBV11-2
TGTGCCAGCAGCCCACCGGGGATGAACACTGAAGCTTTCTTT | CASSPPGMNTEAFF | - | TRBJ1-1 | TRBV7-2
TGTGCCAGCAGTGCAGGACAGGCGAAGATCTATGGCTACACCTTC | CASSAGQAKIYGYTF | TRBD1 | TRBJ1-2 | TRBV2
TGCGCCAGCAGTCAATCCTCCCACCGGGGGACCCTTAACTATGGCTACACCTTC | CASSQSSHRGTLNYGYTF | - | TRBJ1-2 | TRBV23-1
TGTGCCAGCAGCGGCGGACAGGCCCGCACAGATACGCAGTATTTT | CASSGGQARTDTQYF | TRBD1 | TRBJ2-3 | TRBV9
TGTGCCAGCAGTTTGGGGGGAGGCAATGAGCAGTTCTTC | CASSLGGGNEQFF | - | TRBJ2-1 | TRBV28
TGTGCCAGCAGCTTAGGACTGGAAAATCAGCCCCAGCATTTT | CASSLGLENQPQHF | - | TRBJ1-5 | TRBV7-9
TGTGCCAGCAGCTTGGCCGCTGGACTAGACTACGAGCAGTACTTC | CASSLAAGLDYEQYF | TRBD2 | TRBJ2-7 | TRBV5-6
TGTGCCACCAGCAGAGATCTATCCTACGAGCAGTACTTC | CATSRDLSYEQYF | - | TRBJ2-7 | TRBV15
TGTGCCAGCAGCCCCCGTACTCTTAATGAGCAGTTCTTC | CASSPRTLNEQFF | - | TRBJ2-1 | TRBV9
TGTGCCAGCAGTTTTGCAGGGGGGAGCAATCAGCCCCAGCATTTT | CASSFAGGSNQPQHF | TRBD1 | TRBJ1-5 | TRBV27
TGTGCCATCAGTGACTCTAGCGGGATATACAATGAGCAGTTCTTC | CAISDSSGIYNEQFF | TRBD2 | TRBJ2-1 | TRBV10-3
TGTGCCTGGAGTGTCATACAGGGGGCTGACGAGCAGTACTTC | CAWSVIQGADEQYF | TRBD1 | TRBJ2-7 | TRBV30
TGTGCCAGCAGCTCCCAGGGACAGGGGTTGGAGACCCAGTACTTC | CASSSQGQGLETQYF | TRBD1 | TRBJ2-5 | TRBV5-6
TGTGCCAGCGCCCGGGGGAGGGACTACGAGCAGTACTTC | CASARGRDYEQYF | TRBD2 | TRBJ2-7 | TRBV5-6
TGTGCCAGCAGCTTGCGCGACAGGGTGACTGAAGCTTTCTTT | CASSLRDRVTEAFF | TRBD1 | TRBJ1-1 | TRBV5-6
TGTGCCAGCAAGCCCGGGACAGGCAATGAAAAACTGTTTTTT | CASKPGTGNEKLFF | TRBD1 | TRBJ1-4 | TRBV27
TGTGCCAGCAGCTTAAGCCTGAACACTGAAGCTTTCTTT | CASSLSLNTEAFF | - | TRBJ1-1 | TRBV7-2
TGCGCCAGCAGCTTGGGAGGGGAGGCCTACAATGAGCAGTTCTTC | CASSLGGEAYNEQFF | - | TRBJ2-1 | TRBV5-1